This T cell receptor (beta chain) was captured in a study of T cells in Graves' hyperthyroidism and ophthalmopathy. Germline CDR1 reads SGHTA; CDR2 reads FQGNSA. The CDR3 spans 13 residues. Trimming stripped 6 bases from V and 6 bases from J, with 15 bases between. Authors of the study amplified TCR beta CDR3 regions from RNA transcripts. The HTBI primer set drove a first-round RT-PCR of the TCR CDR3. One entry per CDR3 protein, called by TCRdb with MiXCR from the multiplex PCR reads. The data contain fewer than 650,000 distinct CDR3 sequences, 11% to 15% of them singletons. The chain links TRBV7-2 to TRBJ2-7; weak D call: TRBD2 (6 bases). The origin of this receptor is a woman aged 30 to 39 with Graves' hyperthyroidism that later progressed to Graves' ophthalmopathy. The source material was blood. The CDR3 is CASSRPYGGEQYF. DNA of the CDR3: TGTGCCAGCAGTCGCCCCTACGGGGGCGAGCAGTACTTC.